These 3 T cell receptor beta chains originate from one sample sequenced in a study of blood T cell repertoires in COVID-19. Using immunoSEQ multiplex PCR, the repertoire was profiled, and TCRdb retains in-frame clones only, with some absent. Here the sample spans some 450,000 clones, approximately 88% being singletons. Material: peripheral blood. These receptors all stem from a woman in her forties or fifties with COVID-19, enrolled during active disease.

V and J are TRBV5-1 and TRBJ2-3; TRBD1 aligns across 7 bases. CDR3 length: 16 amino acids. In germline, CDR1 is SGHRS, CDR2 YFSETQ. Trimming at V came to 4 bases and at J to 0 bases, leaving 8 bases not matched to a gene. CDR3 region: CASSPQGTASTDTQYF. In DNA, the CDR3 is TGCGCCAGCAGCCCCCAGGGGACAGCTAGCACAGATACGCAGTATTTT.

This chain joins TRBV6-5 and TRBJ1-4, with TRBD1 as a possible D gene (6 bases). Trimming shortened V by 11 bases and J by 6 bases, and 19 bases separated the two germline ends. The CDR3 runs to 14 residues. Germline-derived CDR1 and CDR2 are MNHEY and SVGAGI. The CDR3 spells CALRRGGIDEKLFF. Here the CDR3 DNA reads TGTGCCCTCCGACGGGGGGGCATTGATGAAAAACTGTTTTTT.

The genes are TRBV2 and TRBJ1-1; D call uncertain. The V gene's germline CDR1 is SNHLY and CDR2 FYNNEI. The CDR3 loop spans 13 amino acids. The V and J ends lost 2 bases and 0 bases respectively, with 4 bases between them. CDR3 sequence (DNA): TGTGCCAGCAGTGAAATATTGAACACTGAAGCTTTCTTT. It specifies CASSEILNTEAFF.